Below are 10 T cell receptor beta chains sequenced from a single sample in a study of blood T cell repertoires in COVID-19. Profiling relied on immunoSEQ multiplex PCR, and the TCRdb table lists in-frame clones only, not all of them. In the table there are about 670,000 clones, more than 80% of which are singletons. Material: peripheral blood. The receptors here all came from a woman aged 18-35 years with acute or convalescent COVID-19.

The V and J genes are TRBV19 and TRBJ1-2; D may be TRBD1 (6 bases). The V gene's germline CDR1 is LNHDA and CDR2 SQIVND (reference sequence). The CDR3 is 12 amino acids. V dropped 6 bases and J dropped 9 bases, with 14 bases sitting between them. CDR3 residues: CASSPGEFSYTF. The DNA for the CDR3 is TGTGCCAGTAGCCCAGGGGAATTTAGCTACACCTTC.

This clone appeared a single time. The V gene is TRBV12-1, the J gene TRBJ1-5; TRBD1, as called in the table, went unchecked against the DNA. TRBV12-1 is described as a pseudogene. The CDR3 has 14 residues. The DNA of the CDR3 is TGTGCCAGCAGCTTTCGGTTAGGGGATCAGCCCCAGCATTTT. Its protein is CASSFRLGDQPQHF.

The chain joins TRBV19 to TRBJ1-4; D may be TRBD1 (6 bases). The V end lost 7 bases, the J end lost 0 bases, and 9 bases lay between the germline ends. CDR3 length: 14 residues. Germline V gives CDR1 LNHDA, CDR2 SQIVND (reference sequence). CDR3 in DNA: TGTGCCAGTACTTGGACAGCAACTAATGAAAAACTGTTTTTT. Translated, it gives CASTWTATNEKLFF.

CDR3 sequence (DNA): TGTGCCAGCAGCGCCCGGGGACAGGGGGTCTCTGGAAACACCATATATTTT. It specifies CASSARGQGVSGNTIYF. The rearrangement links TRBV9 to TRBJ1-3; 11 bases map to TRBD1. V shed 3 bases, J shed 0 bases, and the junction held 5 bases outside the gene matches. Germline lookup yields CDR1 SGDLS and CDR2 YYNGEE. The CDR3 totals 17 residues.

Concerning this clone: The same CDR3 is also encoded by other DNA sequences in this sample. V is TRBV18 and J is TRBJ1-2; unclear D gene. Germline loops: CDR1 KGHSH, CDR2 LQKENI. The CDR3 is made up of 14 amino acids. The V end lost 0 bases, the J end lost 5 bases, and 10 bases lay between the germline ends. The CDR3 here is CASSPPGRGYGYTF. The CDR3 nucleotides are TGTGCCAGCTCACCACCGGGCCGGGGATATGGCTACACCTTC.

The chain uses TRBV2 and TRBJ1-3; 7 nucleotides agree with TRBD1. After removal of 5 bases from V and 7 bases from J, the junction contained 2 bases not matched to a gene. The germline CDR1 and CDR2 sequences are SNHLY and FYNNEI. The CDR3 sequence is 12 residues long. The CDR3 sequence is CASSRQGNTIYF. Here the CDR3 DNA reads TGTGCCAGCAGTCGACAGGGTAACACCATATATTTT.

CDR3 bases: TGTGCCAGCAGTACGCGCAGGGATAACTATGGCTACACCTTC. This gives the protein CASSTRRDNYGYTF. V and J are TRBV6-2 or TRBV6-3 and TRBJ1-2; TRBD1 might be the D (5 bases). The length of the CDR3 is 14 residues. V was cut by 5 bases and J by 1 base, with 11 bases left in between. Germline V gives CDR1 MNHEY, CDR2 SVGEGT.

V gene TRBV7-2 combines with J gene TRBJ2-3; 11 bases fit TRBD1. Germline assignment: CDR1 SGHTA and CDR2 FQGNSA. The V gene end was trimmed by 4 bases and the J gene end by 4 bases; junction bases not matched to a gene: 7. The CDR3 loop spans 16 amino acids. The CDR3 DNA sequence: TGTGCCAGCAGCTCCTTAAGGACAGGGGGCGCAGATACGCAGTATTTT. It codes for CASSSLRTGGADTQYF.

CDR3 nucleotide sequence: TGTGCCAGCAGCGCTCCCGGGGGGGCTCAGTTCTTC. Amino acid sequence: CASSAPGGAQFF. The V and J genes are TRBV7-3 and TRBJ2-1; TRBD2 agrees at 8 bases. The CDR3 consists of 12 residues. Trimming cost V 5 bases and J 13 bases; bases outside gene matches: 7. The germline gives CDR1 SGHTA, CDR2 FQGTGA.

This clone came up once. This chain links TRBV25-1 with TRBJ1-1; TRBD1 agrees at 7 bases. V lost 2 bases to trimming and J lost 4 bases; unmatched junction nucleotides: 10. This CDR3 has 16 residues. CDR1 and CDR2 from the germline V gene are MGHDK and SYGVNS. In nucleotides, the CDR3 is TGTGCCAGCAGTGAAAACCCGGGACAGTCGGTCACTGAAGCTTTCTTT. Translation gives CASSENPGQSVTEAFF.